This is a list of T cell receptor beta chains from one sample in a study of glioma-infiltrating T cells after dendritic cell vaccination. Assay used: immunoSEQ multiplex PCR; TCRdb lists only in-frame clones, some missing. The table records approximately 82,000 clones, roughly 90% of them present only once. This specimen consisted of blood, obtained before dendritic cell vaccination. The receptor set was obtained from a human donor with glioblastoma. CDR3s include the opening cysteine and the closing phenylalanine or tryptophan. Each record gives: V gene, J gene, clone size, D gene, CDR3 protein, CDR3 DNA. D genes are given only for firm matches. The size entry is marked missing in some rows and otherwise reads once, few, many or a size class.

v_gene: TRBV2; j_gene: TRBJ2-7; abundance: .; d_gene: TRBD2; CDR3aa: CASSGTSGSSYEQYF; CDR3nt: TGTGCCAGCAGTGGCACTAGCGGGAGCTCCTACGAGCAGTACTTC
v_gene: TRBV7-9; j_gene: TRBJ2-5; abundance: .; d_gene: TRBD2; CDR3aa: CASSTWTSGGLETQYF; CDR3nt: TGTGCCAGCAGCACATGGACTAGCGGGGGACTGGAGACCCAGTACTTC
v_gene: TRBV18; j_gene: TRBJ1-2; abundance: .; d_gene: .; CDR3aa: CASSPPDREDSYTF; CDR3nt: TGTGCCAGCTCACCCCCGGACAGAGAAGATAGCTACACCTTC
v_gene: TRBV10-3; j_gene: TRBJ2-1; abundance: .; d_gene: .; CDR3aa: CAISELPSIPSEQFF; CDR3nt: TGTGCCATCAGTGAGTTACCGTCCATTCCTAGTGAGCAGTTCTTC
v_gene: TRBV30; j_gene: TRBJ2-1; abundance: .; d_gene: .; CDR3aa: CAWTSEVGNEQFF; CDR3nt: TGTGCCTGGACCTCCGAGGTAGGAAATGAGCAGTTCTTC
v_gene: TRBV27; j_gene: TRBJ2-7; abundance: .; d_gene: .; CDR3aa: CASGRGRGGDVPYEQYF; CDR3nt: TGTGCCAGCGGTAGGGGGAGGGGGGGAGACGTCCCCTACGAGCAGTACTTC
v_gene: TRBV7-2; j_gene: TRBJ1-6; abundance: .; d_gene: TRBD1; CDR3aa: CASTKAGTGNSPLHF; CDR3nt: TGTGCCAGCACCAAGGCCGGGACAGGGAATTCACCCCTCCACTTT
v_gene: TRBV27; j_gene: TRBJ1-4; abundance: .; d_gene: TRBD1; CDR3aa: CASSLEGEGALVEKLFF; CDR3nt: TGTGCCAGCAGTTTAGAAGGCGAGGGGGCGCTTGTTGAAAAACTGTTTTTT
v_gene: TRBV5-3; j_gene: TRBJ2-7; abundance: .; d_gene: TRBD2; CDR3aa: CARFLFVPLMEGGQREVSYEQYF; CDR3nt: TGTGCCAGATTCCTATTTGTTCCCTTAATGGAAGGCGGGCAGCGGGAGGTTTCCTACGAGCAGTACTTC
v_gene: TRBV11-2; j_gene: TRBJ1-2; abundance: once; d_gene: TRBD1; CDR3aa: CASSLVTGTGGDGYTF; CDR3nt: TGTGCCAGCAGCTTAGTCACTGGGACAGGCGGGGATGGCTACACCTTC
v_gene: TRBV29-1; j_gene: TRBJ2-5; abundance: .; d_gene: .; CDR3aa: CSASGLETQYF; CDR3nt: TGCAGCGCCAGTGGTTTGGAGACCCAGTACTTC
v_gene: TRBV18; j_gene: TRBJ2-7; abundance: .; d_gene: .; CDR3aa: CASSSQGFSYEQYF; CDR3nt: TGTGCCAGCTCCTCCCAGGGATTCAGCTACGAGCAGTACTTC
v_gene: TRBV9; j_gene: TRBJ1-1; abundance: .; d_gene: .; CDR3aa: CASSRTEPEAFF; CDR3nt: TGTGCCAGCAGCCGTACAGAACCTGAAGCTTTCTTT
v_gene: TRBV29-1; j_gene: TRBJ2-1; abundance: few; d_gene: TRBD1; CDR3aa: CSVEGNRQGKGNEQFF; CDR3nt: TGCAGCGTTGAAGGGAACCGACAGGGTAAGGGGAATGAGCAGTTCTTC
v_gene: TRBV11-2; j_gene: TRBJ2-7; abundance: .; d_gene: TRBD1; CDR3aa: CASSTAGTGNSYEQYF; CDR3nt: TGTGCCAGCAGCACCGCCGGGACAGGGAATTCCTACGAGCAGTACTTC
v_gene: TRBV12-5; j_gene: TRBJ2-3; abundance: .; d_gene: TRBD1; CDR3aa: CASGLVTGGADTQYF; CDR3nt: TGTGCTAGTGGTTTGGTGACAGGGGGCGCAGATACGCAGTATTTT
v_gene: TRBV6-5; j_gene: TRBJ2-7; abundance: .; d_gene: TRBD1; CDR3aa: CASSLQGARMDEQYF; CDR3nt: TGTGCCAGCAGTTTACAGGGGGCGCGAATGGACGAGCAGTACTTC
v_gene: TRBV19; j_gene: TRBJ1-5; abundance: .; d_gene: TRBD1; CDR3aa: CASSFTGTGVQPQHF; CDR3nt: TGTGCCAGTAGTTTTACCGGGACAGGGGTGCAGCCCCAGCATTTT
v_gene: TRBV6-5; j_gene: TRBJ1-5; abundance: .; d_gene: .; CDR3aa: CASSSSKRGNQPQHF; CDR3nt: TGTGCCAGCAGTTCCTCCAAGCGAGGCAATCAGCCCCAGCATTTT
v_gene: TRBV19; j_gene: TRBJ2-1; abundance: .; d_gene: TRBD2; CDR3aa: CASRLAGTSGNEQFF; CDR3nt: TGTGCCAGTAGGTTGGCCGGGACTAGCGGCAATGAGCAGTTCTTC
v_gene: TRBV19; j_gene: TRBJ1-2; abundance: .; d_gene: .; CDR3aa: CASSPDSIHGYTF; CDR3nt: TGTGCCAGTAGTCCGGACAGCATTCATGGCTACACCTTC
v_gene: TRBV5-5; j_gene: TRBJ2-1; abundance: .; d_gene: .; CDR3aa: CASSLEEGTYNEQFF; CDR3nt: TGTGCCAGCAGCTTGGAGGAGGGCACTTACAATGAGCAGTTCTTC
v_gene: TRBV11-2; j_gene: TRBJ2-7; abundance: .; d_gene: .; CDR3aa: CASSPRSPTYEQYF; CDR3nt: TGTGCCAGCAGCCCTAGGTCACCCACCTACGAGCAGTACTTC
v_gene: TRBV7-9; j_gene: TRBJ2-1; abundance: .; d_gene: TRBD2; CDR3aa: CASSPFGLAGGYNEQFF; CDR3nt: TGTGCCAGCAGCCCCTTTGGGCTAGCGGGGGGTTACAATGAGCAGTTCTTC
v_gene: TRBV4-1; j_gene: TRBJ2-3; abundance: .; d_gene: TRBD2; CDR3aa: CASSQDSGASTDTQYF; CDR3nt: TGCGCCAGCAGCCAAGATAGCGGGGCTAGCACAGATACGCAGTATTTT
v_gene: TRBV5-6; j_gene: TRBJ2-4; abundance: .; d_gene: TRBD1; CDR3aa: CASSLGQLRGQGPIF; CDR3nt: TGTGCCAGCAGCTTGGGGCAATTAAGGGGACAGGGACCAATCTTC
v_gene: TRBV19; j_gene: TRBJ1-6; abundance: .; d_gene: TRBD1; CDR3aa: CASRSLIDRVLGNSPLHF; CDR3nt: TGTGCCAGTAGGAGCTTGATAGACAGGGTCTTAGGGAATTCACCCCTCCACTTT
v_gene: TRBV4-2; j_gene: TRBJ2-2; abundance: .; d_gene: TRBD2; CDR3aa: CASSQEISGGGNTGELFF; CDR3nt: TGTGCCAGCAGCCAAGAGATTAGCGGGGGAGGGAACACCGGGGAGCTGTTTTTT
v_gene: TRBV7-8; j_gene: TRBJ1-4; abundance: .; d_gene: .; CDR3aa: CASRNTGTTIGEKLFF; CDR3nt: TGTGCCAGCAGGAACACCGGGACAACCATTGGTGAAAAACTGTTTTTT
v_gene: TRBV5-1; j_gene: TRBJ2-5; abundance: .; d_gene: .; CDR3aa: CASSGNEVAGETQYF; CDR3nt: TGCGCCAGCAGCGGTAATGAGGTGGCTGGGGAGACCCAGTACTTC
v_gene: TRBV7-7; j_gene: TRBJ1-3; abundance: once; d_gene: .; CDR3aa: CASSPDRGFGNTIYF; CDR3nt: TGTGCTAGCAGCCCGGACCGGGGTTTTGGAAACACCATATATTTT
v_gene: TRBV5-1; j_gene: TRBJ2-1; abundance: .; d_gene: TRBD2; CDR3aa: CASSRTSGVVEQFF; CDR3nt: TGCGCCAGCAGCAGGACTAGCGGGGTGGTTGAGCAGTTCTTC
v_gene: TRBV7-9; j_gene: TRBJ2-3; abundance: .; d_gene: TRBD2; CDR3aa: CASSKQRESGDTQYF; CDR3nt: TGTGCCAGCAGCAAACAGCGGGAATCGGGGGATACGCAGTATTTT
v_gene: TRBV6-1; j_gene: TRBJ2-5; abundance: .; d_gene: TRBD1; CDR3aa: CASRARGLQETQYF; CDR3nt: TGTGCCAGCAGGGCCAGGGGGTTACAAGAGACCCAGTACTTC
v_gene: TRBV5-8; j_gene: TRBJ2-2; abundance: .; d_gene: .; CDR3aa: CASSTARGANTGELFF; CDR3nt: TGTGCCAGCAGCACCGCCAGGGGGGCGAACACCGGGGAGCTGTTTTTT
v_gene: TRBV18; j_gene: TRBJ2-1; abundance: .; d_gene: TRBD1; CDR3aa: CASSPPRTGVVNEQFF; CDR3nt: TGTGCCAGCTCACCCCCCCGGACAGGGGTGGTGAATGAGCAGTTCTTC
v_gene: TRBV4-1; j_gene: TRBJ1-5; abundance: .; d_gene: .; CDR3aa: CASGSGIPGSNQPQHF; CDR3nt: TGCGCCAGCGGGTCAGGTATACCGGGGAGCAATCAGCCCCAGCATTTT